A single sample gave rise to the 3 T cell receptor beta chains below, sequenced in a study of OX40 agonist ivuxolimab in advanced cancers. Sequencing used immunoSEQ multiplex PCR; TCRdb keeps in-frame clones, though not all of them. The sample lists about 35,000 clones; about nine tenths were seen once. This material consisted of CD4+ or CD8+ T cells sorted from blood, taken in a trial of the OX40 agonist ivuxolimab. The receptors originated from an adult with an advanced solid tumor such as melanoma, head and neck, liver or kidney cancer.

There are a few counts of this clone. This sequence joins TRBV15 and TRBJ1-5; 7 bases map to TRBD1. J gave up 6 bases and V 0 bases, and 8 bases lay outside the gene matches. Germline V gives CDR1 LNHNV, CDR2 YYDKDF (reference sequence). The CDR3 is made up of 16 amino acids. CDR3 sequence: CATSRDGRGVGQPQHF. Here the CDR3 DNA reads TGTGCCACCAGCAGAGATGGCAGGGGGGTAGGTCAGCCCCAGCATTTT.

V usage is TRBV2 and J usage is TRBJ1-5; D may be TRBD1 (6 bases). Germline V lookup: CDR1 SNHLY, CDR2 FYNNEI. This CDR3 comprises 15 residues. Deletions cut 1 base from V and 1 base from J, with 8 bases between. CDR3 sequence reads: CASSEVTGSNQPQHF. The CDR3 DNA reads TGTGCCAGCAGTGAAGTCACAGGGAGCAATCAGCCCCAGCATTTT.

The genes are TRBV7-2 and TRBJ2-1; the D is unclear. V gave up 2 bases and J gave up 6 bases, with 5 bases separating them. The V gene's germline CDR1 is SGHTA and CDR2 FQGNSA. This CDR3 spans 12 amino acids. CDR3 sequence (DNA): TGTGCCAGCAGCTTACGTCGCAATGAGCAGTTCTTC. The encoded protein is CASSLRRNEQFF.